This TCR beta chain was captured in a study of blood T cell repertoires in COVID-19. Overall study context: The origin of the acute and convalescent COVID-19 samples was the United States, Italy and Spain.

Profiled with immunoSEQ multiplex PCR; TCRdb holds only in-frame clones, not every one. The sample lists some 390,000 clones, over 85% occurring once. J lost 4 bases, V lost 9 bases, and 4 bases had no gene match. CDR1 and CDR2 from the germline V gene are KGHDR and SFDVKD. The CDR3 length is 14 residues. The study recruited people aged 18 to 89 years across approximately 25 US areas. Either two negative PCRs, clearance, or symptom resolution qualified Cohort 3 donors as recovered. J is TRBJ2-3 and V is TRBV24-1, with 12 positions matching TRBD2. The TCR comes from a woman aged 25-40 years who had recovered from COVID-19. The sample comprised PBMCs or T cells enriched from blood (not recorded which). The CDR3 here is CATSSGRVPDTQYF. As DNA, the CDR3 is TGTGCCACCTCTAGCGGGAGGGTTCCAGATACGCAGTATTTT.